These 23 T cell receptor beta chains were sequenced from one sample in a study of blood T cell repertoires in COVID-19. TCRdb keeps only in-frame clones here, not all; method: immunoSEQ multiplex PCR. The repertoire holds about 160,000 clones, with roughly 73% as singletons. Sequencing was performed on peripheral blood. The receptors derive from an older man with acute or convalescent COVID-19.

CDR3 sequence (DNA): TGTGCCAGCAGCGCACGGGGACAGGGCACCTACGAGCAGTACTTC. It yields the protein CASSARGQGTYEQYF. The V and J genes are TRBV11-2 and TRBJ2-7; 9 positions match TRBD1. Germline-derived CDR1 and CDR2 are SGHAT and FQNNGV. Losses at the gene ends were 5 bases for V and 2 bases for J; bases not matched to a gene: 7. This CDR3 is 15 amino acids long. Variable domain in full (rest from reference TRBV11-2 and TRBJ2-7): EAGVAQSPRYKIIEKRQSVAFWCNPISGHATLYWYQQILGQGPKLLIQFQNNGVVDDSQLPKDRFSAERLKGVDSTLKIQPAKLEDSAVYLCASSARGQGTYEQYFGPGTRLTVT.

This clone was recorded a few times. The genes are TRBV25-1 and TRBJ2-6; unclear D gene. V lost 6 bases and J lost 0, with 9 bases in between. Per germline, CDR1 MGHDK and CDR2 SYGVNS. CDR3 length: 15 residues. The CDR3 DNA reads TGTGCCAGCAGCCCCGAGTACTCTGGGGCCAACGTCCTGACTTTC. It translates to CASSPEYSGANVLTF.

This chain links TRBV12-3 or TRBV12-4 with TRBJ1-2; maybe TRBD1 (5 bases). The CDR3 has 13 residues. The ends were cut back, 6 bases at V and 8 bases at J, with 16 bases in the middle. This chain's CDR3 is CASSQGWVRGYTF. As DNA, the CDR3 is TGTGCCAGCAGCCAGGGCTGGGTACGGGGCTACACCTTC.

The chain is built from TRBV7-9 and TRBJ1-1; 8 positions match TRBD1. The CDR3 contains 14 residues. The germline V gene has CDR1 SEHNR and CDR2 FQNEAQ (reference sequence). The trim removed 5 bases at V and 2 bases at J, leaving 4 bases unmatched. CDR3 protein: CASSKQGGNTEAFF. CDR3 nucleotides: TGTGCCAGCAGCAAACAGGGGGGAAACACTGAAGCTTTCTTT.

This clone was counted once. This sequence joins TRBV6-5 and TRBJ2-1; TRBD2 matches at 7 bases. J gave up 6 bases and V 4 bases, and 6 bases lay outside the gene matches. CDR3 size: 14 residues. Germline CDR1 MNHEY, CDR2 SVGAGI. CDR3 nucleotides: TGTGCCAGCAGTTCCGGGACTACGGGCAATGAGCAGTTCTTC. Its protein is CASSSGTTGNEQFF.

CDR3 sequence reads: CASSRTGPNYGYTF. CDR3 sequence (DNA): TGTGCCAGCAGCCGGACAGGGCCTAACTATGGCTACACCTTC. V is TRBV6-5 and J is TRBJ1-2; 8 nucleotides agree with TRBD1. CDR1 and CDR2 from the germline V gene are MNHEY and SVGAGI. The CDR3 has 14 residues. V was clipped by 6 bases and J by 0 bases; unmatched bases: 3.

The chain employs TRBV6-1 and TRBJ1-2; TRBD1 aligns across 10 bases. The CDR3 is 14 amino acids. The germline gives CDR1 MNHNS, CDR2 SASEGT. Trimming cost V 1 base and J 4 bases; bases outside gene matches: 0. In nucleotides, the CDR3 is TGTGCCAGCAGTGAAGGACAGGGGGCCTATGGCTACACCTTC. Its protein product is CASSEGQGAYGYTF.

The rearrangement links TRBV11-3 to TRBJ2-5; D call uncertain. The germline gives CDR1 SGHNT, CDR2 YENEEA. The CDR3 is 14 residues long. V was pared by 0 bases and J by 4 bases, with 9 bases between. CDR3 sequence: CASSLDSSGETQYF. DNA of the CDR3: TGTGCCAGCAGCTTAGACTCGTCCGGAGAGACCCAGTACTTC.

V is TRBV27 and J is TRBJ1-3; TRBD1 is a possible D gene (6 bases). V was pared by 5 bases and J by 1 base, with 12 bases between. The CDR3 is made up of 15 amino acids. CDR1 and CDR2 from the germline V gene are MNHEY and SMNVEV (reference sequence). Here the CDR3 DNA reads TGTGCCAGCAGTCCGGACAGAATTTCTGGAAACACCATATATTTT. Its translation: CASSPDRISGNTIYF.

The chain is built from TRBV4-3 and TRBJ2-5, with D maybe TRBD2 (6 bases). Per germline, CDR1 LGHNA and CDR2 YSLEER. V lost 1 base and J lost 2, with 11 bases in between. This CDR3 is built from 15 residues. The CDR3 region is CASSQGGVGQETQYF. The DNA for the CDR3 is TGCGCCAGCAGCCAAGGCGGGGTCGGACAAGAGACCCAGTACTTC.

The genes are TRBV25-1 and TRBJ2-3; 13 positions agree with TRBD2. J was trimmed by 2 bases and V by 5 bases; bases with no gene match: 4. The CDR3 has 16 residues. Per the germline V gene, CDR1 is MGHDK and CDR2 is SYGVNS. CDR3 DNA sequence: TGTGCCAGCAGTTCGGGACTAGCGGGGTTCACAGATACGCAGTATTTT. Its protein product is CASSSGLAGFTDTQYF.

This sequence joins TRBV7-2 and TRBJ2-3; D might be TRBD2 (6 bases). This CDR3 region has 14 residues. The V and J ends lost 4 bases and 4 bases respectively, with 12 bases between them. CDR1 and CDR2 (germline): SGHTA, FQGNSA. The CDR3 reads CASSWGVGADTQYF. The CDR3 DNA reads TGTGCCAGCAGCTGGGGGGTCGGCGCAGATACGCAGTATTTT.

The V and J genes are TRBV28 and TRBJ1-1; the D is unclear. The CDR3 spans 15 residues. Per germline, CDR1 MDHEN and CDR2 SYDVKM. Trimming stripped 3 bases from V and 0 bases from J, with 11 bases between. The CDR3 region has the DNA TGTGCCAGCAGTTTGTCGCCAACTATGAACACTGAAGCTTTCTTT. Translating gives CASSLSPTMNTEAFF.

The rearrangement joins TRBV10-1 to TRBJ1-3; 10 bases are a match to TRBD1. The V segment lost 8 bases and the J segment 8 bases; nucleotides outside the gene matches: 12. The CDR3 totals 15 residues. Germline V gene lookup returns CDR1 WNHNN and CDR2 SYGVQD (reference sequence). The CDR3 sequence: CASAGTGQGTDTIYF. The CDR3 DNA is TGCGCCAGCGCCGGAACGGGACAGGGGACCGACACCATATATTTT.

V usage is TRBV5-1 and J usage is TRBJ1-5, with 9 bases fitting TRBD1. CDR3 length: 15 amino acids. Germline lookup yields CDR1 SGHRS and CDR2 YFSETQ. V lost 2 bases to trimming and J lost 6 bases; unmatched junction nucleotides: 6. The CDR3: CASSLGTGMGQPQHF. The CDR3 nucleotides are TGCGCCAGCAGCTTAGGGACAGGGATGGGTCAGCCCCAGCATTTT.

This clone appeared a few times. The genes are TRBV29-1 and TRBJ2-6; D possibly corresponds to TRBD1 (5 bases). There are 15 residues in the CDR3. Germline V gene data show CDR1 as SQVTM and CDR2 as ANQGSEA. V was clipped by 4 bases and J by 0 bases, with 10 bases between them. This chain's CDR3 is CSVGQGLSGANVLTF. The CDR3 nucleotides read TGCAGCGTTGGGCAGGGCCTCTCTGGGGCCAACGTCCTGACTTTC.

V gene TRBV14 combines with J gene TRBJ1-1; 9 bases align to TRBD1. The CDR3 has 13 amino acids. V was clipped by 4 bases and J by 6 bases; unmatched bases: 3. The germline V gene encodes CDR1 SGHDN and CDR2 FVKESK. The CDR3 reads CASSPRTGAEAFF. The CDR3 nucleotides are TGTGCCAGCAGCCCTCGGACAGGGGCTGAAGCTTTCTTT. Supplemented by reference TRBV14 and TRBJ1-1, the full variable domain reads EAGVTQFPSHSVIEKGQTVTLRCDPISGHDNLYWYRRVMGKEIKFLLHFVKESKQDESGMPNNRFLAERTGGTYSTLKVQPAELEDSGVYFCASSPRTGAEAFFGQGTRLTVV.

The gene calls are TRBV5-6 and TRBJ1-2; the match to TRBD1 covers 8 bases. V lost 2 bases, J lost 2 bases, and 2 bases stayed unmatched. This CDR3 is 14 amino acids long. The germline V gene encodes CDR1 SGHDT and CDR2 YYEEEE. The DNA of the CDR3 is TGTGCCAGCAGCTTTGGACAGGGCAACTATGGCTACACCTTC. Protein sequence: CASSFGQGNYGYTF. The full variable domain, in which reference TRBV5-6 and TRBJ1-2 provide the parts outside the CDR3, is DAGVTQSPTHLIKTRGQQVTLRCSPKSGHDTVSWYQQALGQGPQFIFQYYEEEERQRGNFPDRFSGHQFPNYSSELNVNALLLGDSALYLCASSFGQGNYGYTFGSGTRLTVV.

The CDR3 nucleotides read TGTGCCAGCAGCATGACAGGCCGCAATCAGCCCCAGCATTTT. Translation gives CASSMTGRNQPQHF. The chain combines TRBV2 with TRBJ1-5; D possibly corresponds to TRBD1 (6 bases). The CDR3 contains 14 residues. Trimming stripped 6 bases from V and 2 bases from J, with 11 bases between. Germline V gives CDR1 SNHLY, CDR2 FYNNEI.

V gene TRBV9 combines with J gene TRBJ1-5, with 7 bases matching TRBD1. Trimming at V came to 4 bases and at J to 4 bases, leaving 8 bases not matched to a gene. The germline V gene encodes CDR1 SGDLS and CDR2 YYNGEE. The CDR3 consists of 15 residues. CDR3 coding DNA: TGTGCCAGCAGCCCGACAGGGAATGGGAATCAGCCCCAGCATTTT. Amino acids: CASSPTGNGNQPQHF.

The chain links TRBV11-3 to TRBJ2-5; weak D call: TRBD2 (6 bases). The CDR3 extends over 14 amino acids. V was cut by 5 bases and J by 7 bases, with 17 bases left in between. Germline values: CDR1 SGHNT, CDR2 YENEEA. DNA for the CDR3: TGTGCCAGCAGCGGGTCCGGGAGTGAGGGGACCCAGTACTTC. Its translation: CASSGSGSEGTQYF.

This clone was detected only once. V and J are TRBV6-5 and TRBJ1-2; tentative D call: TRBD1 (6 bases). V lost 7 bases and J lost 4, with 16 bases in between. Germline CDR1 is MNHEY and CDR2 is SVGAGI. The CDR3 consists of 14 residues. CDR3 DNA: TGTGCCAGCACTCAGGGGCCCCTCAGCTATGGCTACACCTTC. Translated: CASTQGPLSYGYTF.

The V and J genes are TRBV2 and TRBJ2-2; TRBD2 is a possible D gene (5 bases). This CDR3 has 15 residues. Germline loops: CDR1 SNHLY, CDR2 FYNNEI. Trimming shortened V by 6 bases and J by 0 bases, and 11 bases separated the two germline ends. The CDR3 region is CASSQQRTNTGELFF. The CDR3 bases are TGTGCCAGCAGCCAGCAGCGGACGAACACCGGGGAGCTGTTTTTT.